This TCR beta chain appears in the sequencing data of a study of cytomegalovirus exposure and HLA in healthy donors. Findings of the study overall: There were several of the most significant clusters that appeared linked to common viral pathogens in a later analysis. An assumption of roughly uniform sequencing depth across donors underlay the presence/absence analyses.

The length of the CDR3 is 15 residues. Per the germline V gene, CDR1 is SGHNT and CDR2 is YENEEA. Trimming removed 5 bases at V and 5 bases at J, with 18 bases between. Researchers ran the PCR with 60 Vbeta and 13 Jbeta primers. Profiled with immunoSEQ multiplex PCR; TCRdb holds only in-frame clones, not every one. Seen in this sample are about 88,000 clones; the ten most common clones hold about 6%. Note on this clone: Antigen: not known.

This rearrangement joins TRBV11-3 to TRBJ2-5; a possible D gene is TRBD1 (6 bases). Sequencing used PBMCs. The sequence was obtained from a girl between 10 and 17 years old in good health and CMV-seropositive. DNA for the CDR3: TGTGCCAGCAGCGGGCACAGGGTGGGGGTTGAGACCCAGTACTTC. It codes for CASSGHRVGVETQYF.